A single sample gave rise to the 23 T cell receptor beta chains below, sequenced in a study of Graves' ophthalmopathy and Graves' hyperthyroidism. Amplification targeted the TCR beta CDR3 regions, with RNA transcripts as the source material. A first-round RT-PCR used HTBI primers, followed by a second-round multiplex PCR. MiXCR, applied by TCRdb to the multiplex PCR reads, yields one record per CDR3 protein. The sample lists 1 million to 1.3 million distinct CDR3 sequences, about 35% occurring once. Sequenced material: peripheral blood or thyroid tissue (not recorded which). Receptors originate from an adult man with Graves' hyperthyroidism.

This chain joins TRBV7-2 and TRBJ1-2; 9 bases line up with TRBD1. Germline V gene data show CDR1 as SGHTA and CDR2 as FQGNSA. Trimming at V came to 6 bases and at J to 6 bases, leaving 8 bases not matched to a gene. The CDR3 is 14 amino acids. This CDR3 reads CASRKTGGADGYTF. CDR3 nucleotides: TGTGCCAGCAGGAAAACAGGGGGCGCGGATGGCTACACCTTC.

Here the CDR3 reads CASSYRTGDNSPLHF. CDR3 nucleotides: TGTGCCAGCAGCTACCGGACAGGCGATAATTCACCCCTCCACTTT. V gene TRBV7-9 combines with J gene TRBJ1-6, with 7 bases that match TRBD1. The junction had 5 bases not matched to a gene; V was cut back by 4 bases and J by 5 bases. The CDR3 consists of 15 residues. CDR1 SEHNR and CDR2 FQNEAQ come from the germline V gene (reference sequence).

The CDR3 DNA sequence: TGTGCCAGCAGTGATGTTGGAGGGAACTACGAGCAGTACTTC. Translation gives CASSDVGGNYEQYF. The chain recombines TRBV2 with TRBJ2-7; D perhaps matches TRBD2 (6 bases). Germline lookup yields CDR1 SNHLY and CDR2 FYNNEI. This CDR3 region has 14 residues. V dropped 3 bases and J dropped 3 bases, with 12 bases sitting between them.

This clonotype occurred once. A clone one base away is much larger, so this may be a read error. V usage is TRBV11-2 and J usage is TRBJ2-5; 7 nucleotides match TRBD1. This CDR3 is 15 amino acids long. Germline trimming cut 3 bases from V and 4 bases from J; bases unmatched to any gene: 8. Germline V gives CDR1 SGHAT, CDR2 FQNNGV. In DNA, the CDR3 is TGTGCCAGCAGCTTGGGACAGACAAGGAGAGAGACCCAGTACTTC. Encoded protein: CASSLGQTRRETQYF.

The genes are TRBV7-6 and TRBJ2-5; TRBD1 matches 8 bases. CDR3 size: 16 residues. Germline V gene lookup returns CDR1 SGHVS and CDR2 FNYEAQ. V lost 3 bases to trimming and J lost 2 bases; unmatched junction nucleotides: 8. In DNA, the CDR3 is TGTGCCAGCAGCTTCCCGAGACAGGGGACACAAGAGACCCAGTACTTC. This translates into CASSFPRQGTQETQYF.

The rearrangement links TRBV12-3 or TRBV12-4 to TRBJ1-5; D remains unclear. V lost 3 bases and J lost 4, with 16 bases in between. The CDR3 is made up of 16 amino acids. The chain's CDR3 is CASSFLGGTRNQPQHF. The CDR3 DNA sequence: TGTGCCAGCAGTTTTCTTGGCGGTACTAGGAATCAGCCCCAGCATTTT.

The chain has TRBV5-6 and TRBJ2-7, with TRBD2 as a possible D gene (5 bases). CDR1 and CDR2 (germline): SGHDT, YYEEEE. The CDR3 is made up of 15 amino acids. Between the trimmed V and J ends, which lost 4 bases and 6 bases, there was a span of 20 bases. The DNA for the CDR3 is TGTGCCAGCAGCCCCCCCCTCCCGGGGAAGAGCGAGCAGTACTTC. Translated, it gives CASSPPLPGKSEQYF.

This clonotype has ten or more counts. CDR3 coding DNA: TGCAGCGTCTCGTCCGGTGGCTACACCTTC. Protein: CSVSSGGYTF. The gene calls are TRBV29-1 and TRBJ1-2, with D unresolved. Germline-derived CDR1 and CDR2 are SQVTM and ANQGSEA. V was pared by 6 bases and J by 7 bases, with 9 bases between. The CDR3 spans 10 residues.

The table lists this clonotype with many counts. In DNA, the CDR3 is TGTGCCAGCAGAGCCACAGGGGAGGATTCACCCCTCCACTTT. It encodes CASRATGEDSPLHF. The gene calls are TRBV7-9 and TRBJ1-6; 7 positions match TRBD1. The V segment lost 6 bases and the J segment 8 bases; nucleotides outside the gene matches: 7. Germline V gives CDR1 SEHNR, CDR2 FQNEAQ (reference sequence). The CDR3 runs 14 residues. Using reference TRBV7-9 and TRBJ1-6 for the parts outside the CDR3, the full variable domain is DTGVSQNPRHKITKRGQNVTFRCDPISEHNRLYWYRQTLGQGPEFLTYFQNEAQLEKSRLLSDRFSAERPKGSFSTLEIQRTEQGDSAMYLCASRATGEDSPLHFGNGTRLTVT.

The rearrangement uses TRBV7-8 and TRBJ2-1; D remains unclear. V gave up 8 bases and J gave up 2 bases, with 13 bases separating them. CDR3 length equals 14 residues. The germline gives CDR1 SGHVS, CDR2 FQNEAQ. The CDR3 coding sequence is TGTGCCAGCTGCCCGGTAAGGGCCTACAATGAGCAGTTCTTC. Translating gives CASCPVRAYNEQFF. Using reference TRBV7-8 and TRBJ2-1 for the parts outside the CDR3, the full variable domain is GAGVSQSPRYKVAKRGQDVALRCDPISGHVSLFWYQQALGQGPEFLTYFQNEAQLDKSGLPSDRFFAERPEGSVSTLKIQRTQQEDSAVYLCASCPVRAYNEQFFGPGTRLTVL.

This clonotype has a handful of counts. This chain links TRBV7-9 with TRBJ1-1, with 8 bases aligning to TRBD1. Germline-derived CDR1 and CDR2 are SEHNR and FQNEAQ (reference sequence). CDR3 size: 15 residues. Unmatched junction bases numbered 7, after V lost 0 bases and J lost 7 bases. The CDR3 DNA reads as TGTGCCAGCAGCTTAGCGCAGGGGGCTATAGTTGAAGCTTTCTTT. Translated, it gives CASSLAQGAIVEAFF. Combining the CDR3 with reference TRBV7-9 and TRBJ1-1 gives the whole variable domain DTGVSQNPRHKITKRGQNVTFRCDPISEHNRLYWYRQTLGQGPEFLTYFQNEAQLEKSRLLSDRFSAERPKGSFSTLEIQRTEQGDSAMYLCASSLAQGAIVEAFFGQGTRLTVV.

This clonotype was counted a few times. This chain uses TRBV28 with TRBJ2-7; D may be TRBD2 (7 bases). The V gene's germline CDR1 is MDHEN and CDR2 SYDVKM. V dropped 4 bases and J dropped 4 bases, with 26 bases sitting between them. The CDR3 runs 18 residues. The CDR3 sequence is CASSSPFRRGASLYEQYF. For the CDR3, the DNA is TGTGCCAGCAGTTCCCCTTTCCGCCGGGGGGCGTCTTTATACGAGCAGTACTTC.

This clonotype was recorded many times. This rearrangement joins TRBV14 to TRBJ1-6; D not resolved. Deletions cut 0 bases from V and 7 bases from J, with 10 bases between. Germline CDR1 is SGHDN and CDR2 is FVKESK. The CDR3 loop spans 15 amino acids. CDR3 sequence (DNA): TGTGCCAGCAGCCAAGAGTGGCGGAGAAATTCACCCCTCCACTTT. Its protein product is CASSQEWRRNSPLHF.

The V call is TRBV10-3, the J call TRBJ1-1, with D possibly matching TRBD1 (6 bases). Trimming removed 10 bases at V and 1 base at J, with 10 bases between. The germline V gene encodes CDR1 ENHRY and CDR2 SYGVKD. The CDR3 runs 12 residues. The CDR3 spells CATGHSNTEAFF. The CDR3 bases are TGTGCCACGGGACATTCGAACACTGAAGCTTTCTTT.

This clonotype was seen ten or more times. This sequence joins TRBV7-9 and TRBJ1-6, with 8 bases aligning to TRBD1. Germline V gene lookup returns CDR1 SEHNR and CDR2 FQNEAQ (reference sequence). This CDR3 region has 16 residues. The V gene end was trimmed by 5 bases and the J gene end by 14 bases; junction bases not matched to a gene: 17. The CDR3 here is CASSTLRQGARRALHF. The CDR3 nucleotides are TGTGCCAGCAGCACCCTGCGGCAGGGGGCTAGAAGAGCCCTCCACTTT.

This clonotype was observed a single time. The chain is built from TRBV6-5 and TRBJ1-2, with a possible D match to TRBD1 (6 bases). The CDR3 loop spans 19 amino acids. V lost 9 bases and J lost 6, with 35 bases in between. Germline lookup yields CDR1 MNHEY and CDR2 SVGAGI. The CDR3 loop is CASWRGSNTGELTPNGYTF. Written as DNA, the CDR3 is TGTGCCAGTTGGAGGGGGTCGAACACCGGGGAGCTGACCCCCAATGGCTACACCTTC.

The sample holds many counts of this clonotype. The chain employs TRBV12-3 or TRBV12-4 and TRBJ1-2, with 10 bases lining up with TRBD1. There are 14 residues in the CDR3. Unmatched junction bases numbered 5, after V lost 6 bases and J lost 4 bases. The CDR3 nucleotides are TGTGCCAGCAGCCCGACAGGGGGCTCCTATGGCTACACCTTC. This sequence encodes CASSPTGGSYGYTF.

This clonotype has at least ten counts. The CDR3 nucleotides are TGTGCCAGCAGCTTGCCGACAGCTTCTCGGGAGCAGTACTTC. Translation: CASSLPTASREQYF. The chain recombines TRBV7-2 with TRBJ2-7; D is possibly TRBD1 (5 bases). Germline V gene lookup returns CDR1 SGHTA and CDR2 FQGNSA. Deletions cut 3 bases from V and 7 bases from J, with 16 bases between. The CDR3 runs to 14 residues.

The chain couples TRBV29-1 to TRBJ2-1; no clear D. CDR3 length equals 11 residues. Trimming left V 8 bases short and J 7 bases short, with 12 bases between. Germline CDR1 and CDR2: SQVTM and ANQGSEA. CDR3 sequence reads: CSSPSSNEQFF. For the CDR3, the DNA is TGCAGCTCCCCTTCCTCTAATGAGCAGTTCTTC.

This clonotype was found a few times. The V and J genes are TRBV5-5 and TRBJ1-3; D remains ambiguous. Trimming removed 0 bases from V and 4 bases from J, with 8 bases in between. From germline, CDR1 is SGHKS and CDR2 YYEKEE (reference sequence). This CDR3 has 14 amino acids. The CDR3 coding sequence is TGTGCCAGCAGCTTGGGCAGTGGCGGAAACACCATATATTTT. Protein product: CASSLGSGGNTIYF.

This clonotype was counted a few times. V usage is TRBV5-1 and J usage is TRBJ2-7; TRBD1 might be the D (5 bases). The V gene lost 4 bases and the J gene lost 0 bases, with 17 bases spanning the gap. Germline V gives CDR1 SGHRS, CDR2 YFSETQ. The CDR3 has 16 residues. CDR3 DNA: TGCGCCAGCAGCCAGAAAAGACAGAAGAACTCCTACGAGCAGTACTTC. Translating gives CASSQKRQKNSYEQYF.

This clonotype was observed a handful of times. This sequence joins TRBV12-3 or TRBV12-4 and TRBJ2-7, with 13 positions matching TRBD2. V lost 0 bases to trimming and J lost 3 bases; unmatched junction nucleotides: 11. CDR3 size: 19 residues. The CDR3 DNA reads TGTGCCAGCAGTTTAGCTCTATCGGGACTAGCGGGAAAAAACTACGAGCAGTACTTC. It encodes CASSLALSGLAGKNYEQYF.

The rearrangement links TRBV25-1 to TRBJ1-6, with a possible D match to TRBD1 (6 bases). The CDR3 extends over 15 amino acids. Germline V gene lookup returns CDR1 MGHDK and CDR2 SYGVNS. The V and J ends lost 2 bases and 6 bases respectively, with 11 bases between them. In DNA, the CDR3 is TGTGCCAGCAGTGAAGGGCACAGGGTTAATTCACCCCTCCACTTT. As protein: CASSEGHRVNSPLHF.